Below are 5 T cell receptor beta chains sequenced from a single sample in a study of radiotherapy plus CTLA-4 blockade in lung cancer. Only in-frame clones appear in the TCRdb table, and some are missing; sequencing was by immunoSEQ multiplex PCR. The table lists 40,000 or so clones, 70% to 85% of them singletons, with 8.9% in the top ten. The sequences come from peripheral blood, collected from a patient treated with radiotherapy plus ipilimumab. All receptors come from a human donor with non-small cell lung cancer who had stable disease on radiotherapy plus ipilimumab.

This clone was observed a few times. This same CDR3 is encoded by further DNA sequences in the sample. This chain joins TRBV5-4 and TRBJ2-6; the match to TRBD2 covers 8 bases. V lost 3 bases and J lost 1; bases outside the gene matches: 9. Germline CDR1 and CDR2: SGHNT and YYREEE (reference sequence). The CDR3 sequence is 18 residues long. The CDR3 spells CASSSVTGGGSGANVLTF. Here the CDR3 DNA reads TGTGCCAGCAGCTCGGTAACCGGGGGGGGATCTGGGGCCAACGTCCTGACTTTC.

The V call is TRBV6-1, the J call TRBJ1-1; D perhaps matches TRBD1 (5 bases). Per the germline V gene, CDR1 is MNHNS and CDR2 is SASEGT. V lost 5 bases to trimming and J lost 2 bases, with 15 bases between them. The CDR3 totals 15 residues. The DNA of the CDR3 is TGTGCCAGCAGTATTTGGGGCGGAGGAAACACTGAAGCTTTCTTT. Protein product: CASSIWGGGNTEAFF.

V is TRBV6-5 and J is TRBJ1-1; D unresolved. This CDR3 has 14 amino acids. The V and J ends lost 5 bases and 2 bases respectively, with 12 bases between them. Germline V gene data show CDR1 as MNHEY and CDR2 as SVGAGI. CDR3 in amino acids: CASSRRAINTEAFF. CDR3 bases: TGTGCCAGCAGTAGGAGGGCAATTAACACTGAAGCTTTCTTT.

CDR3 nucleotide sequence: TGTGCCACCAGACTAATGGGAGGGGGCGAGACCCAGTACTTC. It is translated as CATRLMGGGETQYF. The chain employs TRBV15 and TRBJ2-5, with D tentatively TRBD1 or TRBD2 (7 bases each). V was trimmed by 6 bases and J by 5 bases, leaving 16 bases between them. Germline CDR1 LNHNV, CDR2 YYDKDF (reference sequence). The CDR3 spans 14 residues.

The chain couples TRBV14 to TRBJ2-7; D gene unclear. The CDR3 runs 12 residues. CDR1 is SGHDN, CDR2 FVKESK, per germline. Trimming shortened V by 1 base and J by 3 bases, and 4 bases separated the two germline ends. This chain's CDR3 is CASSQAFYEQYF. The CDR3, as DNA: TGTGCCAGCAGCCAAGCGTTCTACGAGCAGTACTTC.